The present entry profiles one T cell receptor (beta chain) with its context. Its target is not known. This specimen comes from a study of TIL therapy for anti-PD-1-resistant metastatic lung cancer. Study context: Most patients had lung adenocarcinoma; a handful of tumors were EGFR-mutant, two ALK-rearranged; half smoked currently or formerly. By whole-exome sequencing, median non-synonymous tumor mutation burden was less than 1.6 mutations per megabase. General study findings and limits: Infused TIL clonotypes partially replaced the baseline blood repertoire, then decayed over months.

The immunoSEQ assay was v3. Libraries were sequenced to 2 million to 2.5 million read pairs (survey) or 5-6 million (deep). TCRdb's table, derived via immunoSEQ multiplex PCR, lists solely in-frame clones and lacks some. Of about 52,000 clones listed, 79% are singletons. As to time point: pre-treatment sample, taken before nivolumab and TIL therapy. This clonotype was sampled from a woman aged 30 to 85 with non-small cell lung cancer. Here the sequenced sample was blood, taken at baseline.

CDR3 residues: CASSLRGVGWETQYF. As DNA, the CDR3 is TGTGCCAGCAGCTTGAGAGGGGTGGGGTGGGAGACCCAGTACTTC. The chain carries TRBV7-8 and TRBJ2-5; D tentatively reads TRBD1 or TRBD2 (5 bases each). The germline gives CDR1 SGHVS, CDR2 FQNEAQ. Trimming cost V 3 bases and J 5 bases, with 16 bases left between them. The length of the CDR3 is 15 residues.